This T cell receptor beta chain was recorded in a study of T cell responses to AZD1222 COVID-19 vaccine. Broader study findings: Along spike, vaccine-associated CD4 TCRs were found throughout, with dominance at 160-218 and 743-854. Baseline serology detected seropositivity in only a handful of AZD1222 recipients.

Sequenced by immunoSEQ multiplex PCR; TCRdb stores in-frame clones only, minus some. The sample yields about 200,000 clones, approximately 89% seen once. This CDR3 is built from 13 residues. CDR1 is MNHEY and CDR2 is SVGEGT in the germline V gene. Trimming cost V 6 bases and J 5 bases, with 11 bases left between them. With regard to this clone: Its antigen remains unknown.

Source: peripheral blood, taken 28 days after the second AZD1222 dose. The receptor's source is an adult who received the AZD1222 COVID-19 vaccine. The genes are TRBV6-2 or TRBV6-3 and TRBJ2-1; tentatively, D is TRBD2 (5 bases). CDR3 DNA sequence: TGTGCCAGCAGCCTACCCGGGGACAATGAGCAGTTCTTC. It codes for CASSLPGDNEQFF.